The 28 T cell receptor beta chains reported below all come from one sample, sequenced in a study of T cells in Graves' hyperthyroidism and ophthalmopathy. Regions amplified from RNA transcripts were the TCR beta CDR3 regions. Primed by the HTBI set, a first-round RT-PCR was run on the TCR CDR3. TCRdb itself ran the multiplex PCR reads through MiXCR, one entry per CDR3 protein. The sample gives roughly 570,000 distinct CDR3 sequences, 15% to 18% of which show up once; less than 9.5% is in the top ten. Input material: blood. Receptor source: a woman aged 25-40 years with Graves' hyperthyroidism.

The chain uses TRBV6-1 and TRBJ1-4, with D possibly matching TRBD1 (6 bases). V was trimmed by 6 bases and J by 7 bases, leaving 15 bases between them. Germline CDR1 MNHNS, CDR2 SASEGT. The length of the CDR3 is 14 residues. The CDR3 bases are TGTGCCAGCAGGCGAGGGGGGTCGGGTGAAAAACTGTTTTTT. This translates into CASRRGGSGEKLFF.

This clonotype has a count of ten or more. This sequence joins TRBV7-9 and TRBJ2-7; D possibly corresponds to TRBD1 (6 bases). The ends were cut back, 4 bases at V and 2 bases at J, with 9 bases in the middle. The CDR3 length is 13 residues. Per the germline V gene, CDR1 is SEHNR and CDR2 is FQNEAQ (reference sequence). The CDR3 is CASSSGHPYEQYF. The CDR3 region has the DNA TGTGCCAGCAGCTCGGGACACCCCTACGAGCAGTACTTC.

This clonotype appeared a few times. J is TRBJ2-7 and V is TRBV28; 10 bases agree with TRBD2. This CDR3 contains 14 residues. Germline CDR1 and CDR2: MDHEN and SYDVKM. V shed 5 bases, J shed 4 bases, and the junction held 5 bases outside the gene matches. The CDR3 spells CASSTLAGVYEQYF. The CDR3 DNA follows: TGTGCCAGCAGTACGCTAGCGGGAGTGTACGAGCAGTACTTC.

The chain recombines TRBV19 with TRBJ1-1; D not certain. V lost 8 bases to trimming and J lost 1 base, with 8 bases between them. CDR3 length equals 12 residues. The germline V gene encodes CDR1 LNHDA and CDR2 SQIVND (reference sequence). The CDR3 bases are TGTGCCAGTGCAAACGCGAACACTGAAGCTTTCTTT. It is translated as CASANANTEAFF.

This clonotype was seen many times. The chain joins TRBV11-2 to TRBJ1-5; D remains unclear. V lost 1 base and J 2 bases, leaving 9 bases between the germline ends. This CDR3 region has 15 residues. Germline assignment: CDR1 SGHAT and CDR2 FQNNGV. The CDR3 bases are TGTGCCAGCAGCTTAGGGCGGGGTGGCAATCAGCCCCAGCATTTT. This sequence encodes CASSLGRGGNQPQHF.

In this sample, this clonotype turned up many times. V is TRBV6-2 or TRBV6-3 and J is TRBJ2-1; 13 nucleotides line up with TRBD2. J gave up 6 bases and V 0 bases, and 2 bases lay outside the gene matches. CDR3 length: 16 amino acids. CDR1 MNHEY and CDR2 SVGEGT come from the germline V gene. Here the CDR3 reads CASSYSGLAGRNEQFF. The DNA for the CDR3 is TGTGCCAGCAGTTACTCGGGACTAGCGGGACGCAATGAGCAGTTCTTC.

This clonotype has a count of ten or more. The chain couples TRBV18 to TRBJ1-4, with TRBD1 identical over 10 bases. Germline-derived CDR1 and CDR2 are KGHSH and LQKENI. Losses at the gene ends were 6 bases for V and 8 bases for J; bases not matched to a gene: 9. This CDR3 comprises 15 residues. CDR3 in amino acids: CASSSGQGRWEKLFF. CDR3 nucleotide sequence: TGTGCCAGCTCGTCGGGACAGGGGAGATGGGAAAAACTGTTTTTT.

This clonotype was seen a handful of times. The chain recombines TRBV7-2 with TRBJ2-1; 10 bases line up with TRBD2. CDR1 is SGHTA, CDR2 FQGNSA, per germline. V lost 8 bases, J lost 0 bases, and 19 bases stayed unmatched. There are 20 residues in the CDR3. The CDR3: CASSQTFGTSEPSSYNEQFF. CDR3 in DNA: TGTGCCAGCTCACAAACATTCGGGACTAGCGAGCCGAGCTCCTACAATGAGCAGTTCTTC.

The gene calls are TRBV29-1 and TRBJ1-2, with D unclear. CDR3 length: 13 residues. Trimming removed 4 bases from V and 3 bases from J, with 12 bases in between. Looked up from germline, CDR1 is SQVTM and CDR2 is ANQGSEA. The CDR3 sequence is CSVGYSEYYGYTF. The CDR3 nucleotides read TGCAGCGTTGGGTACTCCGAATACTATGGCTACACCTTC. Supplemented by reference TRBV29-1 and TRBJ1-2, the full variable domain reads SAVISQKPSRDICQRGTSLTIQCQVDSQVTMMFWYRQQPGQSLTLIATANQGSEATYESGFVIDKFPISRPNLTFSTLTVSNMSPEDSSIYLCSVGYSEYYGYTFGSGTRLTVV.

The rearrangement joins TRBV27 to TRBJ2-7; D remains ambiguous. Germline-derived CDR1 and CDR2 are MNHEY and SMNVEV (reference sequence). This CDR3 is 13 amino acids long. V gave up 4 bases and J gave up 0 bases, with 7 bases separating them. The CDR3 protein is CASSSSRSYEQYF. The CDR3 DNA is TGTGCCAGCAGTTCTTCCCGCTCCTACGAGCAGTACTTC.

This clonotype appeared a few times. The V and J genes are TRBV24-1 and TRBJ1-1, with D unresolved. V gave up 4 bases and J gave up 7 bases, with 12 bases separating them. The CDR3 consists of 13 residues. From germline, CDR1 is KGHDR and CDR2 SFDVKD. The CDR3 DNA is TGTGCCACCAGTGACCCAGGAGGATTTGAAGCTTTCTTT. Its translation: CATSDPGGFEAFF.

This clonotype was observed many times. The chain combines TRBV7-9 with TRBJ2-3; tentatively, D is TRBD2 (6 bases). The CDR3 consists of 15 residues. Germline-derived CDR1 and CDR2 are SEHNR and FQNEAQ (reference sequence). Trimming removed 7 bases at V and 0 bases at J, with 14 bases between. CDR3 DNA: TGTGCCAGCACCTATGGGGGGACTAGCACAGATACGCAGTATTTT. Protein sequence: CASTYGGTSTDTQYF.

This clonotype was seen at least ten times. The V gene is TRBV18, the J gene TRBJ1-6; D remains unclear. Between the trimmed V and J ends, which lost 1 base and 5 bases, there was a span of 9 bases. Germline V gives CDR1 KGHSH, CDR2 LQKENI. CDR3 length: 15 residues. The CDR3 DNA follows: TGTGCCAGCTCACCACAGGAGGCGGATAATTCACCCCTCCACTTT. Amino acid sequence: CASSPQEADNSPLHF. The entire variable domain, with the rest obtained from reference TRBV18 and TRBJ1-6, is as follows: NAGVMQNPRHLVRRRGQEARLRCSPMKGHSHVYWYRQLPEEGLKFMVYLQKENIIDESGMPKERFSAEFPKEGPSILRIQQVVRGDSAAYFCASSPQEADNSPLHFGNGTRLTVT.

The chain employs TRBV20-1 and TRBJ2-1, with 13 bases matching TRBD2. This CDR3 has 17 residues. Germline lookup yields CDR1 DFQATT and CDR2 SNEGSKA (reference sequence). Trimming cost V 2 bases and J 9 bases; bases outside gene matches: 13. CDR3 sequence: CSARPPGGLAGAAEQFF. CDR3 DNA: TGCAGTGCTAGACCCCCAGGCGGACTAGCGGGAGCTGCTGAGCAGTTCTTC.

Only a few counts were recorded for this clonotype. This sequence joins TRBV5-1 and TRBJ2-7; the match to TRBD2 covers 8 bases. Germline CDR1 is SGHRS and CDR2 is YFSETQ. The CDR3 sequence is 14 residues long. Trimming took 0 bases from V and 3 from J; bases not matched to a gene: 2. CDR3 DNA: TGCGCCAGCAGCTTGGCTCTAGCGGGCTACGAGCAGTACTTC. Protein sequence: CASSLALAGYEQYF.

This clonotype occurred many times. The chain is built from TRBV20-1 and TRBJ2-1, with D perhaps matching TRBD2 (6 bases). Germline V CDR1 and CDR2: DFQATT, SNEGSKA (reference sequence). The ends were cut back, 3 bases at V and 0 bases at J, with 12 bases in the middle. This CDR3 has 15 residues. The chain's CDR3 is CSARWPGSSYNEQFF. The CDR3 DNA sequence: TGCAGTGCTAGGTGGCCCGGGAGCTCCTACAATGAGCAGTTCTTC.

The CDR3 spells CASSQDPRTSGSQGVDEQYF. The DNA for the CDR3 is TGTGCCAGCAGCCAAGATCCCCGGACTAGCGGGAGTCAAGGTGTGGACGAGCAGTACTTC. J is TRBJ2-7 and V is TRBV4-2; 13 bases agree with TRBD2. CDR1 and CDR2 (germline): LGHNA, YNFKEQ. V shed 0 bases, J shed 5 bases, and the junction held 16 bases outside the gene matches. This CDR3 is 20 amino acids long.

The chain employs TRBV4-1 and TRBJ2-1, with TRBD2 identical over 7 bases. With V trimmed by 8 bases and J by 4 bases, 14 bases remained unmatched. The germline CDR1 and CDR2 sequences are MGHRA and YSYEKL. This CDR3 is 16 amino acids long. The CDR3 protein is CASGPIAGVVYNEQFF. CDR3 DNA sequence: TGCGCCAGCGGCCCCATCGCGGGAGTGGTTTACAATGAGCAGTTCTTC.

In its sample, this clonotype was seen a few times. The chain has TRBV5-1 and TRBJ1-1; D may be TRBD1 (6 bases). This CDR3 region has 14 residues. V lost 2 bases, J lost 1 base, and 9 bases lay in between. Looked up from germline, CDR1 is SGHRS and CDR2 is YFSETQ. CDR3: CASSFRGSNTEAFF. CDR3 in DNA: TGCGCCAGCAGCTTTAGGGGGTCGAACACTGAAGCTTTCTTT.

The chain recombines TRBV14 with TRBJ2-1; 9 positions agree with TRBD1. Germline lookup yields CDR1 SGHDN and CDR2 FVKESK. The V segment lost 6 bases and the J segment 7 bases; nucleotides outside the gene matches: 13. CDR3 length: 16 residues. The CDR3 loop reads CASRPTGTGPQNEQFF. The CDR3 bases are TGTGCCAGCAGGCCCACCGGGACAGGGCCTCAGAATGAGCAGTTCTTC.

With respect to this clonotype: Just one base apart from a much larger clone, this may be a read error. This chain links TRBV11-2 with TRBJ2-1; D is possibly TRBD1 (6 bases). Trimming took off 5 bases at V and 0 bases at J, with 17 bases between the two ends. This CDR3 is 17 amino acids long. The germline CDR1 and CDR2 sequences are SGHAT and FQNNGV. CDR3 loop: CASSLAPTGSSYNEQFF. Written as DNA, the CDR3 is TGTGCCAGCAGCCTAGCCCCCACAGGGAGCTCCTACAATGAGCAGTTCTTC.

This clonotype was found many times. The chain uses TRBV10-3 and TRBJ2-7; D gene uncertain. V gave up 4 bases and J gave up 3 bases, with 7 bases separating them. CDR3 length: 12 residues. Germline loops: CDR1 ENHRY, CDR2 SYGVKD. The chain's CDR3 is CAISGGVYEQYF. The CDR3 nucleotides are TGTGCCATCAGTGGGGGTGTCTACGAGCAGTACTTC.

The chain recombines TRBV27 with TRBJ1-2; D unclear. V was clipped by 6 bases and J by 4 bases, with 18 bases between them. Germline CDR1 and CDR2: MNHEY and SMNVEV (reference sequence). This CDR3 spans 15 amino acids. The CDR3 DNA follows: TGTGCCAGCAGCCTCACTATCTCCGGTGGCTATGGCTACACCTTC. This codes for CASSLTISGGYGYTF.

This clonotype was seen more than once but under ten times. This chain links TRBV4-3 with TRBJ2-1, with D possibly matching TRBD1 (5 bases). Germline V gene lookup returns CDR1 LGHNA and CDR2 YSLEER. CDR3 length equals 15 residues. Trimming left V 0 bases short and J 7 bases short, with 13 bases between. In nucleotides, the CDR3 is TGCGCCAGCAGCCAAGATAGAGCAGGGTTGAATGAGCAGTTCTTC. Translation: CASSQDRAGLNEQFF.

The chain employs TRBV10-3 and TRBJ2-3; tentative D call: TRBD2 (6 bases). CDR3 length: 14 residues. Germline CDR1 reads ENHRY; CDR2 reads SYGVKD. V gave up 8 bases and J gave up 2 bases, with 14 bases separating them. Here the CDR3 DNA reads TGTGCCATCGGATTGGGGGGAACCACAGATACGCAGTATTTT. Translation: CAIGLGGTTDTQYF.

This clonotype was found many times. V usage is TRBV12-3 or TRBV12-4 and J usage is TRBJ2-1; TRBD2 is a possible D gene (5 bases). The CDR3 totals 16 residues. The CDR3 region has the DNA TGTGCAACCAACCCGTTCGGGGTGGACTCCTACAATGAGCAGTTCTTC. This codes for CATNPFGVDSYNEQFF.

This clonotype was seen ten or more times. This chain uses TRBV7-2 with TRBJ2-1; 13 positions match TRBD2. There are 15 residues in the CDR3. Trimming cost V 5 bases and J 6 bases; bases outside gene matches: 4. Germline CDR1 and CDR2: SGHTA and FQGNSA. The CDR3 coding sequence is TGTGCCAGCAGCCCTCGGACTAGCGGGAGCAATGAGCAGTTCTTC. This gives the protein CASSPRTSGSNEQFF.

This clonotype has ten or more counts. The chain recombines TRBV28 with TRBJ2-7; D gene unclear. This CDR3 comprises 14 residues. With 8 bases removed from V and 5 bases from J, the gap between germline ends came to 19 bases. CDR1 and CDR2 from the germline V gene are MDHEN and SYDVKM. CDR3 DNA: TGTGCCAGCTCCCCCGTGAGGTCGTGGCACGAGCAGTACTTC. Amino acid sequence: CASSPVRSWHEQYF.